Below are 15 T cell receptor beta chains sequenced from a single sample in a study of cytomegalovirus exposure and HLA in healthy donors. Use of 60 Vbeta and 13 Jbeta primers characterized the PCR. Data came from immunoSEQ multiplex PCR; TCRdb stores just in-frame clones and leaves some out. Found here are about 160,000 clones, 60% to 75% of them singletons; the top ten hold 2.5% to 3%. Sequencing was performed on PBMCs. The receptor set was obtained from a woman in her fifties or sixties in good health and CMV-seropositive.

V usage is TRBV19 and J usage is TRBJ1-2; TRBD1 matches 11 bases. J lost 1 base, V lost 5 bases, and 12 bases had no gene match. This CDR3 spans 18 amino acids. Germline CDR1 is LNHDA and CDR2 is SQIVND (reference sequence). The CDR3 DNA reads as TGTGCCAGTAGTTCTTACCCCGGGACAGGGGGACTTAACTATGGCTACACCTTC. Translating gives CASSSYPGTGGLNYGYTF.

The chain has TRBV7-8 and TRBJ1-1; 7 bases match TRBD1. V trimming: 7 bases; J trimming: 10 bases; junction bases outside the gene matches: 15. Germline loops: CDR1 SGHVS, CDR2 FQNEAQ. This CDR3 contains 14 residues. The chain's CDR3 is CASTSRPAQGGAFF. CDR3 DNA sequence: TGTGCCAGCACCTCCCGACCGGCCCAGGGGGGAGCTTTCTTT.

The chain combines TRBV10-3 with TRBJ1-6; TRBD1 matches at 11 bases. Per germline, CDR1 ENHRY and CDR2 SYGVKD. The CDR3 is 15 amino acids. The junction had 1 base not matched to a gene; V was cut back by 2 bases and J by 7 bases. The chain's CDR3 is CAISEGDRGNSPLHF. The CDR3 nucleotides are TGTGCCATCAGTGAGGGGGACAGGGGGAATTCACCCCTCCACTTT.

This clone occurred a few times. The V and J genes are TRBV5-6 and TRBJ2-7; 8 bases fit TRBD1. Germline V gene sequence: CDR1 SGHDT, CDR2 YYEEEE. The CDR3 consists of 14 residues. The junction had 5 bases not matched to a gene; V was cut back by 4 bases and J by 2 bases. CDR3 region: CASSGQGGTYEQYF. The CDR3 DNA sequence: TGTGCCAGCAGCGGACAGGGAGGAACCTACGAGCAGTACTTC.

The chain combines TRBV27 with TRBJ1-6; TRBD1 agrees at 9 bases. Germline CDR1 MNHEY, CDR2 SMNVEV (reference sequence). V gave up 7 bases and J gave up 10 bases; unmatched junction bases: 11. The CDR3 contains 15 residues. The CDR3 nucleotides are TGTGCCAGCAAGGAACAGGGGGCAGGGCGGTCACCCCTCCACTTT. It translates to CASKEQGAGRSPLHF.

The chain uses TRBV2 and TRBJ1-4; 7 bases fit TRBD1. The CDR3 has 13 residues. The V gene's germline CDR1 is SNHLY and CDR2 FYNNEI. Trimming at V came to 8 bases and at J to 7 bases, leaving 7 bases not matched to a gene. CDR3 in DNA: TGTGCCAGCTACTGGGACAGTTCTGAAAAACTGTTTTTT. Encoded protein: CASYWDSSEKLFF.

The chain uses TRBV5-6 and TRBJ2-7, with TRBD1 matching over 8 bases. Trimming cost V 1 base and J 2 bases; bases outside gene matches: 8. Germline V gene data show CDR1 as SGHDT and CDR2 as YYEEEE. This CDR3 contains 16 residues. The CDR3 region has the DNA TGTGCCAGCAGCTTGTCTATTCAGGACAGGGCCTACGAGCAGTACTTC. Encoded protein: CASSLSIQDRAYEQYF.

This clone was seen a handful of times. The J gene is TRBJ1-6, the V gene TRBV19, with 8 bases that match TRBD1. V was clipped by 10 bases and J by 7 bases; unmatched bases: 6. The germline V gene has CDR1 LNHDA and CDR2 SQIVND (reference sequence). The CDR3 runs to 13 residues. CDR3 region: CATGTGRNSPLHF. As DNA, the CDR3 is TGTGCCACTGGGACAGGTCGAAATTCACCCCTCCACTTT.

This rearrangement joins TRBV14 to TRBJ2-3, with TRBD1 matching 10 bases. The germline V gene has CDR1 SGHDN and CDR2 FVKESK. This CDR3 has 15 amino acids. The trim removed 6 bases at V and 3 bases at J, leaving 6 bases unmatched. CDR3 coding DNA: TGTGCCAGCAGTCTGGGACAGGGGAGGACAGATACGCAGTATTTT. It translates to CASSLGQGRTDTQYF.

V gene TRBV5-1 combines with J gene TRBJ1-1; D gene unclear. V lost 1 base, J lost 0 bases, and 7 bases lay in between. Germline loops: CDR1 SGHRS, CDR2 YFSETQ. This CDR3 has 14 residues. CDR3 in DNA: TGCGCCAGCAGCTTGACAGATATGAACACTGAAGCTTTCTTT. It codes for CASSLTDMNTEAFF.

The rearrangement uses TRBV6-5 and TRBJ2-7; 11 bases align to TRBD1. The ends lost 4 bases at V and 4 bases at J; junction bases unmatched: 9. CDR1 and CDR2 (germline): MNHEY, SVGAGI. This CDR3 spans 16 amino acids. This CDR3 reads CASSLDGTGGNYEQYF. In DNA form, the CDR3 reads TGTGCCAGCAGTTTAGATGGGACAGGGGGTAATTACGAGCAGTACTTC.

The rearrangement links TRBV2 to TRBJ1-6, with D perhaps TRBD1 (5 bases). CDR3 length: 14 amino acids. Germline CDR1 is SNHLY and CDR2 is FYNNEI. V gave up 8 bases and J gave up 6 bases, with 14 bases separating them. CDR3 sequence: CASARGTANSPLHF. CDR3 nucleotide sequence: TGTGCCAGCGCTCGCGGGACGGCTAATTCACCCCTCCACTTT.

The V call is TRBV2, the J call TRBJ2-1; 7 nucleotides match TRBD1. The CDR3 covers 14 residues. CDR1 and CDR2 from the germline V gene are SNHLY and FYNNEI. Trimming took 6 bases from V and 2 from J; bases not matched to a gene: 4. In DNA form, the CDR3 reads TGTGCCAGCAGCGACAGGGTTGCCTACAATGAGCAGTTCTTC. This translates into CASSDRVAYNEQFF.

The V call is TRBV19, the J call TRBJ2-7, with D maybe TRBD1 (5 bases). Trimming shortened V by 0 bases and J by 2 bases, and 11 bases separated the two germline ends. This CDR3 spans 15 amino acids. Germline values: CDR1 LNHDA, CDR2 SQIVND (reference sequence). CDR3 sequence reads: CASSIDGGRAYEQYF. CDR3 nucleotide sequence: TGTGCCAGTAGTATAGATGGTGGCAGGGCCTACGAGCAGTACTTC.

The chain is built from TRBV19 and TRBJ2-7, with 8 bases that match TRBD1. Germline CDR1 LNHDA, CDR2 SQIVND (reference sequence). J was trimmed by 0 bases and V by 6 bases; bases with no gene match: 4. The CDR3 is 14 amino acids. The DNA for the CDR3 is TGTGCCAGTAGCTCGACAGGGGCCTCCTACGAGCAGTACTTC. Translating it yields CASSSTGASYEQYF.